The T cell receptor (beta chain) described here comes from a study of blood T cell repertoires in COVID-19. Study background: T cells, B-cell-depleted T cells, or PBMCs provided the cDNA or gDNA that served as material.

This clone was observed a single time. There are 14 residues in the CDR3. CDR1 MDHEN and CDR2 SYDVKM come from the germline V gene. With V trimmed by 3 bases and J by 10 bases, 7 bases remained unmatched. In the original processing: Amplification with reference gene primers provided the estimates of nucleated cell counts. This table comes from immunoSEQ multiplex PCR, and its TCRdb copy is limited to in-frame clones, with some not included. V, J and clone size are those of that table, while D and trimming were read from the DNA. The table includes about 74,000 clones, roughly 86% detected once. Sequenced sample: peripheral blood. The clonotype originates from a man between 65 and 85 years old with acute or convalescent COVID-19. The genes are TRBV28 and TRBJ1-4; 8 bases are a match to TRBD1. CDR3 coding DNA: TGTGCCAGCAGTTTTGGGACAGGAGAGGGAAAACTGTTTTTT. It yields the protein CASSFGTGEGKLFF.